The clone carrying this T cell receptor (beta chain) came up a few times. The antigen remains unidentified. This sample stems from a study of T cells after yellow fever vaccination. Study-wide points: Some clonotypes, a small share, were shared between CD4 and CD8 compartments. Post-booster reappearance was seen for most primary-vaccination clones (around 96% CD4, 80% to 90% CD8).

TCRdb called the 5' RACE reads again in MiXCR, with one record for every CDR3 protein. Of around 550,000 distinct CDR3 sequences listed, 19% are singletons. Trimming pared 6 bases from V and 9 bases from J, leaving 18 bases between. Looked up from germline, CDR1 is SQVTM and CDR2 is ANQGSEA. CDR3 length: 12 residues. The sequencing here drew on PBMCs, taken 15 days after the yellow fever booster vaccination. This receptor was taken from a man aged 25-45 years who received the YFV17D yellow fever vaccine. This chain links TRBV29-1 with TRBJ2-7; tentatively, D is TRBD2 (6 bases). CDR3 residues: CSVDGRGFGQYF. DNA of the CDR3: TGCAGCGTCGACGGCCGGGGGTTCGGGCAGTACTTC.